This TCR beta chain comes out of a study of cytomegalovirus exposure and HLA in healthy donors. The V end was cut by 1 base, the J end by 0 bases, with 15 bases between. This CDR3 is 17 amino acids long. Germline V gene lookup returns CDR1 SEHNR and CDR2 FQNEAQ (reference sequence). TCRdb's table, derived via immunoSEQ multiplex PCR, lists solely in-frame clones and lacks some. The top ten hold approximately 3% of the sample, which has 260,000 or so clones, about nine tenths seen once. Sequencing was carried out using PBMCs. This sequence was found in a woman aged 25 to 39 in good health and CMV-seronegative. V gene TRBV7-9 combines with J gene TRBJ1-1, with D perhaps TRBD1 (6 bases). The CDR3 nucleotides read TGTGCCAGCAGCTTAGAGTACAGGGTATCGGTGAACACTGAAGCTTTCTTT. It encodes CASSLEYRVSVNTEAFF.